The 7 T cell receptor beta chains below were found in one sample sequenced in a study of T cell responses to AZD1222 COVID-19 vaccine. Clones were read by immunoSEQ multiplex PCR, and TCRdb kept only the in-frame ones, dropping some. The table includes 150,000 or so clones, roughly nine tenths detected once. The sample was peripheral blood, taken 28 days after the second AZD1222 dose. Receptor source: an adult who received the AZD1222 COVID-19 vaccine.

This clone was observed a few times. The chain uses TRBV12-5 and TRBJ1-1; D not certain. The CDR3 spans 13 residues. The V and J ends lost 1 base and 4 bases respectively, with 7 bases between them. Germline lookup yields CDR1 LGHNT and CDR2 FRNRAP. As DNA, the CDR3 is TGTGCTAGTGGTTTGGGGGTAGCCACTGAAGCTTTCTTT. It codes for CASGLGVATEAFF.

The chain uses TRBV5-6 and TRBJ1-3; D is uncertain. In germline, CDR1 is SGHDT, CDR2 YYEEEE. Between the trimmed V and J ends, which lost 0 bases and 0 bases, there was a span of 7 bases. The CDR3 has 15 amino acids. In DNA, the CDR3 is TGTGCCAGCAGCTTGGGTGGATTCTCTGGAAACACCATATATTTT. Translated, it gives CASSLGGFSGNTIYF.

The chain couples TRBV9 to TRBJ2-6; no firm D call. CDR1 SGDLS and CDR2 YYNGEE come from the germline V gene. This CDR3 has 14 amino acids. Trimming removed 2 bases at V and 2 bases at J, with 5 bases between. CDR3 in amino acids: CASSVQPGANVLTF. CDR3 DNA sequence: TGTGCCAGCAGCGTCCAACCTGGGGCCAACGTCCTGACTTTC.

V usage is TRBV6-1 and J usage is TRBJ2-2, with a tentative D call TRBD2 (6 bases). V was trimmed by 4 bases and J by 4 bases, leaving 16 bases between them. This CDR3 region has 16 residues. CDR1 and CDR2 (germline): MNHNS, SASEGT. The CDR3 region is CASSAPRRESTGELFF. The CDR3 region has the DNA TGTGCCAGCAGTGCGCCTAGGAGGGAGAGCACCGGGGAGCTGTTTTTT.

This sequence joins TRBV2 and TRBJ1-2; 9 nucleotides match TRBD1. There are 13 residues in the CDR3. Germline CDR1 and CDR2: SNHLY and FYNNEI. With V trimmed by 6 bases and J by 7 bases, 6 bases remained unmatched. CDR3 bases: TGTGCCAGCAGCGGAGGGACAGGGCTTGGCTACACCTTC. This sequence encodes CASSGGTGLGYTF.

The rearrangement links TRBV7-8 to TRBJ1-1; no reliable D call. The CDR3 is made up of 14 amino acids. Deletions cut 8 bases from V and 0 bases from J, with 13 bases between. From germline, CDR1 is SGHVS and CDR2 FQNEAQ. The CDR3 region has the DNA TGTGCCAGCTTCCCGACCGCAATGAACACTGAAGCTTTCTTT. This encodes CASFPTAMNTEAFF.

The V call is TRBV19, the J call TRBJ2-3; perhaps TRBD1 as D (5 bases). Germline V gives CDR1 LNHDA, CDR2 SQIVND (reference sequence). Trimming removed 5 bases at V and 5 bases at J, with 14 bases between. This CDR3 region has 14 residues. CDR3 nucleotides: TGTGCCAGTAGTGTTACAAGCAGGGTAGATACGCAGTATTTT. Its translation: CASSVTSRVDTQYF.